Listed below are T cell receptor beta chains from one sample, sequenced in a study of blood T cell repertoires in COVID-19. Clones were read by immunoSEQ multiplex PCR, and TCRdb kept only the in-frame ones, dropping some. The sample includes approximately 100,000 clones, roughly 87% seen only once; the top ten take over 15%. The sequenced sample consisted of peripheral blood. These receptor sequences come from an elderly woman in a cohort sampled during active COVID-19. The CDR3 runs from the conserved cysteine through the conserved F or W. Fields, in order: clone size, J gene, V gene, D gene, CDR3 length, CDR3 protein, CDR3 DNA. D genes are given only for firm matches. Part of the rows lack a size; the others show once, few, many or a class for expanded clones.

clone_size: -
j_call: TRBJ1-6
v_call: TRBV19
d_call: -
cdr3_length: 17
cdr3_aa: CASSPSRTSTYNSPLHF
cdr3_nt: TGTGCCAGTAGCCCTTCGAGGACATCTACCTATAATTCACCCCTCCACTTT

clone_size: -
j_call: TRBJ1-2
v_call: TRBV28
d_call: -
cdr3_length: 15
cdr3_aa: CASTLLQGRYYGYTF
cdr3_nt: TGTGCCAGCACTCTCCTCCAGGGTCGCTACTATGGCTACACCTTC

clone_size: -
j_call: TRBJ2-6
v_call: TRBV27
d_call: TRBD1
cdr3_length: 20
cdr3_aa: CASSLTPQTGEASGANVLTF
cdr3_nt: TGTGCCAGCAGTTTAACCCCTCAGACAGGGGAGGCTTCTGGGGCCAACGTCCTGACTTTC

clone_size: once
j_call: TRBJ2-5
v_call: TRBV19
d_call: TRBD1
cdr3_length: 14
cdr3_aa: CASTSGTGGETQYF
cdr3_nt: TGTGCCAGTACCTCAGGGACAGGGGGAGAGACCCAGTACTTC

clone_size: -
j_call: TRBJ1-5
v_call: TRBV30
d_call: -
cdr3_length: 13
cdr3_aa: CAWSVSGYQPQHF
cdr3_nt: TGTGCCTGGAGTGTTTCGGGGTATCAGCCCCAGCATTTT

clone_size: -
j_call: TRBJ2-6
v_call: TRBV19
d_call: -
cdr3_length: 18
cdr3_aa: CASSITGTRLSGANVLTF
cdr3_nt: TGTGCCAGTAGTATTACCGGGACACGCCTCTCTGGGGCCAACGTCCTGACTTTC

clone_size: -
j_call: TRBJ2-1
v_call: TRBV2
d_call: TRBD2
cdr3_length: 15
cdr3_aa: CASGKGTTVGDEQFF
cdr3_nt: TGTGCCAGCGGGAAAGGGACTACTGTCGGGGATGAGCAGTTCTTC

clone_size: -
j_call: TRBJ2-1
v_call: TRBV6-2/TRBV6-3
d_call: -
cdr3_length: 15
cdr3_aa: CASSSVRRVKNEQFF
cdr3_nt: TGTGCCAGCAGTTCCGTTCGCCGGGTTAAGAATGAGCAGTTCTTC

clone_size: -
j_call: TRBJ1-1
v_call: TRBV11-2
d_call: TRBD1
cdr3_length: 13
cdr3_aa: CASSLDRGREAFF
cdr3_nt: TGTGCCAGCAGCTTGGACAGGGGGCGTGAAGCTTTCTTT

clone_size: -
j_call: TRBJ2-3
v_call: TRBV4-2
d_call: TRBD1
cdr3_length: 16
cdr3_aa: CASSQGTGGMVDTQYF
cdr3_nt: TGTGCCAGCAGCCAAGGGACAGGGGGTATGGTAGATACGCAGTATTTT

clone_size: -
j_call: TRBJ1-1
v_call: TRBV24-1
d_call: TRBD1
cdr3_length: 14
cdr3_aa: CATSDTGGPNEAFF
cdr3_nt: TGTGCCACCAGTGACACAGGGGGCCCTAATGAAGCTTTCTTT

clone_size: once
j_call: TRBJ1-1
v_call: TRBV3-1/TRBV3-2
d_call: -
cdr3_length: 16
cdr3_aa: CASSQDLWQGKPEAFF
cdr3_nt: TGTGCCAGCAGCCAAGATTTGTGGCAGGGAAAACCCGAAGCTTTCTTT

clone_size: once
j_call: TRBJ2-7
v_call: TRBV5-4
d_call: TRBD2
cdr3_length: 13
cdr3_aa: CASSLGGRVEQYF
cdr3_nt: TGTGCCAGCAGCTTGGGAGGGAGGGTGGAGCAGTACTTC

clone_size: few
j_call: TRBJ2-5
v_call: TRBV19
d_call: TRBD1
cdr3_length: 15
cdr3_aa: CASSISRTGRETQYF
cdr3_nt: TGTGCCAGTAGTATAAGTAGGACAGGCCGAGAGACCCAGTACTTC

clone_size: -
j_call: TRBJ1-1
v_call: TRBV27
d_call: TRBD1
cdr3_length: 15
cdr3_aa: CASREQGATNTEAFF
cdr3_nt: TGTGCCAGCAGAGAACAGGGGGCTACGAACACTGAAGCTTTCTTT

clone_size: -
j_call: TRBJ2-5
v_call: TRBV19
d_call: TRBD1
cdr3_length: 13
cdr3_aa: CASSTTGRETQYF
cdr3_nt: TGTGCCAGTAGTACGACAGGGCGGGAGACCCAGTACTTC

clone_size: -
j_call: TRBJ2-1
v_call: TRBV24-1
d_call: TRBD2
cdr3_length: 18
cdr3_aa: CATSDLTSGATSYNEQFF
cdr3_nt: TGTGCCACCAGTGATCTGACTAGCGGGGCCACATCCTACAATGAGCAGTTCTTC

clone_size: -
j_call: TRBJ2-7
v_call: TRBV11-2
d_call: TRBD2
cdr3_length: 17
cdr3_aa: CASSSRTLAGVSYEQYF
cdr3_nt: TGTGCCAGCAGCTCCAGGACCCTAGCGGGAGTCTCCTACGAGCAGTACTTC

clone_size: -
j_call: TRBJ2-1
v_call: TRBV19
d_call: -
cdr3_length: 16
cdr3_aa: CASTLTRGGGRLEQFF
cdr3_nt: TGTGCCAGTACCCTAACCCGAGGTGGGGGGAGATTAGAGCAGTTCTTC

clone_size: -
j_call: TRBJ2-2
v_call: TRBV24-1
d_call: -
cdr3_length: 16
cdr3_aa: CATSDSQGSVSGELFF
cdr3_nt: TGTGCCACCAGTGATTCGCAGGGGTCTGTGTCCGGGGAGCTGTTTTTT

clone_size: few
j_call: TRBJ1-5
v_call: TRBV24-1
d_call: -
cdr3_length: 14
cdr3_aa: CATSDRVSNQPQHF
cdr3_nt: TGTGCCACCAGTGACAGGGTTAGCAATCAGCCCCAGCATTTT

clone_size: -
j_call: TRBJ1-3
v_call: TRBV29-1
d_call: -
cdr3_length: 12
cdr3_aa: CSVGWPGNTIYF
cdr3_nt: TGCAGCGTTGGATGGCCGGGAAACACCATATATTTT

clone_size: -
j_call: TRBJ2-7
v_call: TRBV10-3
d_call: TRBD2
cdr3_length: 12
cdr3_aa: CAISEREGEQYF
cdr3_nt: TGTGCCATCAGTGAAAGGGAGGGCGAGCAGTACTTC